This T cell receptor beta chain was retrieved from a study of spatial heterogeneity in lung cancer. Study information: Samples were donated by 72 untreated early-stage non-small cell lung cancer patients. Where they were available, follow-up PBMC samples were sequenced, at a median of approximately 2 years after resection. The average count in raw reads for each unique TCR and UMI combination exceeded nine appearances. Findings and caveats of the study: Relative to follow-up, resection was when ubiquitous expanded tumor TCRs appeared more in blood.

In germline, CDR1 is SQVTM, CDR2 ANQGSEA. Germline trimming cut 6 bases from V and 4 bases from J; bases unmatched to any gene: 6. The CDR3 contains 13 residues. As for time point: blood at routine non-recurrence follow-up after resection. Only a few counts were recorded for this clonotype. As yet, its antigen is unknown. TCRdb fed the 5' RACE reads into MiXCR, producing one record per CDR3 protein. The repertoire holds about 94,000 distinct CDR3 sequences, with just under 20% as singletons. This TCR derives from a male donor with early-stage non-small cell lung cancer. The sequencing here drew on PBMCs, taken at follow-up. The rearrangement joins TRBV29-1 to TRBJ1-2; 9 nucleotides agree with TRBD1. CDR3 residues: CSVTGGSGYGYTF. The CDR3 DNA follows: TGCAGCGTAACAGGGGGCTCCGGCTATGGCTACACCTTC.